Many counts were recorded for the clone carrying this T cell receptor beta chain. Establishment of the diagnosis relied upon clinical symptoms, serum thyroxine, TRAb, thyroid ultrasound and orbital computed tomography. The sample originates from a study of Graves' ophthalmopathy and Graves' hyperthyroidism. The V segment lost 5 bases and the J segment 4 bases; nucleotides outside the gene matches: 4. This CDR3 spans 16 amino acids. Germline lookup yields CDR1 MNHEY and CDR2 SVGEGT. Investigators amplified TCR beta CDR3 regions from RNA transcripts. HTBI primers primed a first-round RT-PCR, and a second-round multiplex PCR followed. A single record per CDR3 protein comes from TCRdb applying MiXCR to the multiplex PCR reads. The sample carries about 370,000 distinct CDR3 sequences, 15% to 20% recorded once.

The rearrangement joins TRBV6-2 or TRBV6-3 to TRBJ2-2, with 13 nucleotides matching TRBD2. The sequenced sample consisted of peripheral blood. This TCR came from a woman younger than 30 with Graves' ophthalmopathy. This chain's CDR3 is CASSPLAGGTTGELFF. The DNA for the CDR3 is TGTGCCAGCAGTCCACTAGCGGGAGGGACCACCGGGGAGCTGTTTTTT.